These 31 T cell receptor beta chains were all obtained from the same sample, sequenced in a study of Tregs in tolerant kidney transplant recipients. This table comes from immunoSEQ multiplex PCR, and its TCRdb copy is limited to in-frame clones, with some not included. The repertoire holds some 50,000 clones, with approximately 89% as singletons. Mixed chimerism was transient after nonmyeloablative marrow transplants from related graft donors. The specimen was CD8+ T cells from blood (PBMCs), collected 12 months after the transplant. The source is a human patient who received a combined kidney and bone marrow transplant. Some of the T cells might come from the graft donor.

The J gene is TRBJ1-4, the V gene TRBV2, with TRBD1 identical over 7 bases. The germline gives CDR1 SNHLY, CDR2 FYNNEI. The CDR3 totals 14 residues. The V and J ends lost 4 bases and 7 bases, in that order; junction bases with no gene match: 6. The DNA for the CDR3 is TGTGCCAGCAGTGTATACAGGGGTGGTGAAAAACTGTTTTTT. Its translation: CASSVYRGGEKLFF. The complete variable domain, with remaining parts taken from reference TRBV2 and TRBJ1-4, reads EPEVTQTPSHQVTQMGQEVILRCVPISNHLYFYWYRQILGQKVEFLVSFYNNEISEKSEIFDDQFSVERPDGSNFTLKIRSTKLEDSAMYFCASSVYRGGEKLFFGSGTQLSVL.

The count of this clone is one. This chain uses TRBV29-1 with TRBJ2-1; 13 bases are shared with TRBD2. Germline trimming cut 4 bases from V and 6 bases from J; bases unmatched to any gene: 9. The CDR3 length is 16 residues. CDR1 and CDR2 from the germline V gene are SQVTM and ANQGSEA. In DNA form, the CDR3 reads TGCAGCGTTGTCCCCGCAACTAGCGGGGGGGCCAATGAGCAGTTCTTC. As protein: CSVVPATSGGANEQFF.

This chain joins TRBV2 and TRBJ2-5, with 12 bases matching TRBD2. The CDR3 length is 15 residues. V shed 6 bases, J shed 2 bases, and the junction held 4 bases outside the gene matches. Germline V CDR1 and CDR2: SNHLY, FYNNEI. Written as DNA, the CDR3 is TGTGCCAGCAGATGGACTAGCGGGGCACAAGAGACCCAGTACTTC. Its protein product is CASRWTSGAQETQYF.

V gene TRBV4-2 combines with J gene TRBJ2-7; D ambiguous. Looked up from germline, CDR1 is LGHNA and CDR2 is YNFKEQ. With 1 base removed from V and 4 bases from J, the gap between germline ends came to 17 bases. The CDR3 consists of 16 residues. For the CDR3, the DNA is TGTGCCAGCAGCCAAGTAAAGCTCGGGTTGAGTTACGAGCAGTACTTC. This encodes CASSQVKLGLSYEQYF.

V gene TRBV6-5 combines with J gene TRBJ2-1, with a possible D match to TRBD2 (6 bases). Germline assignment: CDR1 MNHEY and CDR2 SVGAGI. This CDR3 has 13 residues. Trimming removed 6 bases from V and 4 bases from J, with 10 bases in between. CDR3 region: CASSSTSYNEQFF. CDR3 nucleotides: TGTGCCAGCAGCTCGACTAGTTACAATGAGCAGTTCTTC.

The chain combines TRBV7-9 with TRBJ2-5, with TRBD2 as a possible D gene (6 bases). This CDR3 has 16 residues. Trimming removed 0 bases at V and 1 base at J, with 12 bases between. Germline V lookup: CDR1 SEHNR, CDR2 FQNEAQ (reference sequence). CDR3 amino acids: CASSLARTTSQETQYF. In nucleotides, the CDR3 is TGTGCCAGCAGCTTAGCCAGGACTACCTCCCAAGAGACCCAGTACTTC.

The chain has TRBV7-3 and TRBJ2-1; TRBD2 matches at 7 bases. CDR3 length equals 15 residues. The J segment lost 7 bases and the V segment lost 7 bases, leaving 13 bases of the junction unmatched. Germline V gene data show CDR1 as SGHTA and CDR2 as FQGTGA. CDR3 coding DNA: TGTGCCAGCATTAAAGGGAGGGAGGGGAGGAATGAGCAGTTCTTC. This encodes CASIKGREGRNEQFF.

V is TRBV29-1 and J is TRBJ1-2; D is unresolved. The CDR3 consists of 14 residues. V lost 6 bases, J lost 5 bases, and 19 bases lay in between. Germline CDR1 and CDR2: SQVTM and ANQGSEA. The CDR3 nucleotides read TGCAGCGTCCAACTACGGATACCCATGTATGGCTACACCTTC. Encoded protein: CSVQLRIPMYGYTF.

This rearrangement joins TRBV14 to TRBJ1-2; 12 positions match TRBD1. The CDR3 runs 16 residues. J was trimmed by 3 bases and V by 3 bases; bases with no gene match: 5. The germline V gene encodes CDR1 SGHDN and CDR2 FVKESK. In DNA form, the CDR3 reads TGTGCCAGCAGCCAGGCGGGGACAGGGGGCCACTATGGCTACACCTTC. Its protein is CASSQAGTGGHYGYTF.

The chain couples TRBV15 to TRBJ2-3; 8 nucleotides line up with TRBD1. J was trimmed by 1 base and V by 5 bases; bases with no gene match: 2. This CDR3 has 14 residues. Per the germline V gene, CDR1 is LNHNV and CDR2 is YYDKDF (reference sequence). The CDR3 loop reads CATSPGGGTDTQYF. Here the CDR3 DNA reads TGTGCCACCAGCCCAGGGGGCGGCACAGATACGCAGTATTTT. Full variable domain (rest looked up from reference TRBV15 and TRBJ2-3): DAMVIQNPRYQVTQFGKPVTLSCSQTLNHNVMYWYQQKSSQAPKLLFHYYDKDFNNEADTPDNFQSRRPNTSFCFLDIRSPGLGDTAMYLCATSPGGGTDTQYFGPGTRLTVL.

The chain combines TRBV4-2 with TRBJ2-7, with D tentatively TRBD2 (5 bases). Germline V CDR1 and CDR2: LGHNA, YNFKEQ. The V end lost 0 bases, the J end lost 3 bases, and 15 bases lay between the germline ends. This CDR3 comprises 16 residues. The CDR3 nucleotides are TGTGCCAGCAGCCAAGATCCGGCGGGTCCCATCTACGAGCAGTACTTC. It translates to CASSQDPAGPIYEQYF.

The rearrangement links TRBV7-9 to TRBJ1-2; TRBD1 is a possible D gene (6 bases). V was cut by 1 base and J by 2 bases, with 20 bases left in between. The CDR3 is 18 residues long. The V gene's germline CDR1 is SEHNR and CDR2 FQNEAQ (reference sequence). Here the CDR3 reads CASSLVRLQGPTNYGYTF. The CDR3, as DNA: TGTGCCAGCAGCTTAGTTCGCTTACAGGGACCGACGAACTATGGCTACACCTTC.

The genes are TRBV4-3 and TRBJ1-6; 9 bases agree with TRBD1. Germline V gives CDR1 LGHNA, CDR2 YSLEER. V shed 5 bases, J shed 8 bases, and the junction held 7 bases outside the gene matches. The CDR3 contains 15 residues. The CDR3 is CASSIGQGRDSPLHF. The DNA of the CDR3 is TGCGCCAGCAGCATAGGACAGGGGCGAGATTCACCCCTCCACTTT.

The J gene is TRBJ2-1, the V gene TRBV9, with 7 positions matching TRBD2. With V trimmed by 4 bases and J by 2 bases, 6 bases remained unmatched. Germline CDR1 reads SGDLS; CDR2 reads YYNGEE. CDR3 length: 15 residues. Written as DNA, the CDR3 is TGTGCCAGCAGCACCAGCGGGACCACCTACAATGAGCAGTTCTTC. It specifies CASSTSGTTYNEQFF.

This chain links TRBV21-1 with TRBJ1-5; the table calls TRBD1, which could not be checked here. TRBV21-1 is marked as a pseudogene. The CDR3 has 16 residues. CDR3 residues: CASSKATTGSNQPQHF. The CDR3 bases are TGTGCCAGCAGCAAAGCGACGACAGGTAGCAATCAGCCCCAGCATTTT.

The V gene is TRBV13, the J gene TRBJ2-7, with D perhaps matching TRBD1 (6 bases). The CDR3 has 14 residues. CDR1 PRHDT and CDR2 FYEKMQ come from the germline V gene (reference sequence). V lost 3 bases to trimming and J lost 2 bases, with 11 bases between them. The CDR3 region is CASSFAGETYEQYF. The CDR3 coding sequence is TGTGCCAGCAGCTTCGCAGGGGAAACCTACGAGCAGTACTTC.

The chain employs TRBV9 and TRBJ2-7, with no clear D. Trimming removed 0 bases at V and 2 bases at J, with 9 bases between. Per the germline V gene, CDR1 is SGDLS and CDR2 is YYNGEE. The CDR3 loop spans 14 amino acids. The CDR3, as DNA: TGTGCCAGCAGCGTAGCTACCGGTACCTACGAGCAGTACTTC. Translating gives CASSVATGTYEQYF. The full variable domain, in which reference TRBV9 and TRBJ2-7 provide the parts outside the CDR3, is DSGVTQTPKHLITATGQRVTLRCSPRSGDLSVYWYQQSLDQGLQFLIQYYNGEERAKGNILERFSAQQFPDLHSELNLSSLELGDSALYFCASSVATGTYEQYFGPGTRLTVT.

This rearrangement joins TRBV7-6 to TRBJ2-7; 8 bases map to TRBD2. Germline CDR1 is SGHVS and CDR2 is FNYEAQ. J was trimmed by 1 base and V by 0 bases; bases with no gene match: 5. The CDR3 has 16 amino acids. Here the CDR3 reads CASSLAPASGSYEQYF. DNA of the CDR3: TGTGCCAGCAGCTTAGCGCCGGCTAGCGGGTCCTACGAGCAGTACTTC.

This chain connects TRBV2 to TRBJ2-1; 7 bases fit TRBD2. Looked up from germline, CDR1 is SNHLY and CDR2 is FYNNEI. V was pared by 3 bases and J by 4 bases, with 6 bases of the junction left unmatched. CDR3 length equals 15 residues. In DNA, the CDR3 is TGTGCCAGCAGTGATTGGGCTAGCGGATACAATGAGCAGTTCTTC. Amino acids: CASSDWASGYNEQFF. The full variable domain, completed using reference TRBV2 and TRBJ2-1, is EPEVTQTPSHQVTQMGQEVILRCVPISNHLYFYWYRQILGQKVEFLVSFYNNEISEKSEIFDDQFSVERPDGSNFTLKIRSTKLEDSAMYFCASSDWASGYNEQFFGPGTRLTVL.

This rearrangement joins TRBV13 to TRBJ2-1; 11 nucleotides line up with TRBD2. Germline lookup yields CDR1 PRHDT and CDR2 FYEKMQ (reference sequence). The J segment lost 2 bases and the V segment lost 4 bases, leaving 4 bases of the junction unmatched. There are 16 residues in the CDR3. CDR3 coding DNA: TGTGCCAGCAGCTCCAGACTAGCGGGGACCTACAATGAGCAGTTCTTC. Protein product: CASSSRLAGTYNEQFF.

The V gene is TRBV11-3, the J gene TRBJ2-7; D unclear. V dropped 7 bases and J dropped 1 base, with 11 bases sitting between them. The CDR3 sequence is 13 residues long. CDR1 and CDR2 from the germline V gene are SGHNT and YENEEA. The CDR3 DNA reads TGTGCCAGCACAACGACAACATCCTACGAGCAGTACTTC. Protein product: CASTTTTSYEQYF.

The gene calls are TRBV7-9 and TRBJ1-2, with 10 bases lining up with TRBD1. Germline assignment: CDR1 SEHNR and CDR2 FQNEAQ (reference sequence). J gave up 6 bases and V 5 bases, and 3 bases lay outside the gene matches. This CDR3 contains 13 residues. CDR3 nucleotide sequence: TGTGCCAGCAGCCTGACAGGGGGCGATGGCTACACCTTC. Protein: CASSLTGGDGYTF.

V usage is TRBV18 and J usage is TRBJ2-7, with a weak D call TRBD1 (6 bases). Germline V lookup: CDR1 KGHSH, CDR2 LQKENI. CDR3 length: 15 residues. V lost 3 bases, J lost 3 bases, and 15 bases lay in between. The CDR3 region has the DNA TGTGCCAGCTCACCTAATACAGGGTTTTACTACGAGCAGTACTTC. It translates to CASSPNTGFYYEQYF.

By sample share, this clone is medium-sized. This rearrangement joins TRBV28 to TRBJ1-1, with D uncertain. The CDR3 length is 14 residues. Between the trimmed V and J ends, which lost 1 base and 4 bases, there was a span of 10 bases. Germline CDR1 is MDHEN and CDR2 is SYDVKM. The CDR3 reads CASSLFARATEAFF. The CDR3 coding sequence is TGTGCCAGCAGTTTATTCGCGAGGGCCACTGAAGCTTTCTTT.

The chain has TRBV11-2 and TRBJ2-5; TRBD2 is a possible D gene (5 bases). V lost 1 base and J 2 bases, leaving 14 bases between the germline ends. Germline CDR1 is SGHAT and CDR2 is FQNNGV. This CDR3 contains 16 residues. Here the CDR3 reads CASSLGVQRSQETQYF. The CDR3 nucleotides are TGTGCCAGCAGCTTAGGAGTTCAGCGGTCACAAGAGACCCAGTACTTC.

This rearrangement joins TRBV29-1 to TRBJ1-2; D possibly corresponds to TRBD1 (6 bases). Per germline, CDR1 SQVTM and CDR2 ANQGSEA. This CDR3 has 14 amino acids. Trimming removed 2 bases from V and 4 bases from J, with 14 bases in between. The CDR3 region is CSVESQVQGYGYTF. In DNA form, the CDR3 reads TGCAGCGTTGAATCGCAGGTACAGGGCTATGGCTACACCTTC.

The CDR3 region is CASRPLAGVADTQYF. For the CDR3, the DNA is TGTGCCAGCAGACCACTAGCGGGAGTCGCAGATACGCAGTATTTT. The chain has TRBV27 and TRBJ2-3; 11 bases are shared with TRBD2. The CDR3 length is 15 residues. CDR1 and CDR2 from the germline V gene are MNHEY and SMNVEV (reference sequence). The junction had 6 bases not matched to a gene; V was cut back by 6 bases and J by 4 bases.

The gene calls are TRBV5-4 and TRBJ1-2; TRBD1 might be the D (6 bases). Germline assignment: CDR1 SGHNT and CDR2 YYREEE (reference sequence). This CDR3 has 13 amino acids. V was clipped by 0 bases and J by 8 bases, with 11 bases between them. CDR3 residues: CASSLDRTEGYTF. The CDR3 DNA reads TGTGCCAGCAGCTTGGATCGGACAGAGGGCTACACCTTC.

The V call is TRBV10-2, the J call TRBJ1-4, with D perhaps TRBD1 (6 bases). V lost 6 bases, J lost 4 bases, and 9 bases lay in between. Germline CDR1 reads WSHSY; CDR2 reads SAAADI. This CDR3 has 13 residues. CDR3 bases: TGCGCCAGCAGAAGGGACATTAATGAAAAACTGTTTTTT. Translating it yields CASRRDINEKLFF.

The CDR3 DNA reads TGTGCCACCACTAGCGGGGGGGCCAACGGGGAGCTGTTTTTT. Its protein is CATTSGGANGELFF. The rearrangement uses TRBV6-1 and TRBJ2-2; 13 nucleotides align to TRBD2. The CDR3 spans 14 residues. J lost 7 bases, V lost 10 bases, and 6 bases had no gene match. Germline CDR1 MNHNS, CDR2 SASEGT.

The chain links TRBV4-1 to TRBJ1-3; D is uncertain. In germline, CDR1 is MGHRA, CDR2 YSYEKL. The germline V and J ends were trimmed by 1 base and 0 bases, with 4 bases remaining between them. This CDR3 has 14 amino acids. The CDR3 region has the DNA TGCGCCAGCAGCCAAGTCCACTCTGGAAACACCATATATTTT. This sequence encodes CASSQVHSGNTIYF.